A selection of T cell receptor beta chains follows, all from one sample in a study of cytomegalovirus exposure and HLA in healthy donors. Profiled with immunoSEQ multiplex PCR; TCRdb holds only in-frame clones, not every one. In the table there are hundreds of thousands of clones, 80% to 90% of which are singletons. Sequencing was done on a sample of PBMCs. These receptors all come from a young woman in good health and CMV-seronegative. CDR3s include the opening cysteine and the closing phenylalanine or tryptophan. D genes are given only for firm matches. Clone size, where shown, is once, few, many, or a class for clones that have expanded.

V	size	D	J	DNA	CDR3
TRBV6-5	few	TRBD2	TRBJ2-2	TGTGCCAGCAGTTATCCGGGACTAACAACCGGGGAGCTGTTTTTT	CASSYPGLTTGELFF
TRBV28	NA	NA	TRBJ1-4	TGTGCCAGCAGCCAAGGTATTCTTCAGGGGACTGAAAAACTGTTTTTT	CASSQGILQGTEKLFF
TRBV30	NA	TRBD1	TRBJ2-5	TGTGCCTGGAGTGCAGGACAGGGGGGTGGAGAGACCCAGTACTTC	CAWSAGQGGGETQYF
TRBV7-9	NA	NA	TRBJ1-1	TGTGCCAGCAGCACCACAGGGTTATGGACTGAAGCTTTCTTT	CASSTTGLWTEAFF
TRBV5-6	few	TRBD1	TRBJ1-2	TGTGCCAGCAGCACCAGGGGGACCGGTTATGGCTACACCTTC	CASSTRGTGYGYTF
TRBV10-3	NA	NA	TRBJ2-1	TGTGCCATCAGTGAGTCAGGAGCCTCGATGGGTAATGAGCAGTTCTTC	CAISESGASMGNEQFF
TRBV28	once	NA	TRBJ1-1	TGTGCCAGCAGTAGAGGTGGATCGGGGACTGAAGCTTTCTTT	CASSRGGSGTEAFF
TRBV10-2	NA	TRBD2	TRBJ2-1	TGCGCCAGCAGATTAGCGGGGGGTAGCAATGAGCAGTTCTTC	CASRLAGGSNEQFF
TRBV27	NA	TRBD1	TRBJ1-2	TGTGCCAGCAGTTTATTTCATCAGGGGGGCAACTATGGCTACACCTTC	CASSLFHQGGNYGYTF
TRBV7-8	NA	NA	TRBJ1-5	TGTGCCAGCAGCTCCCCTTATCAGCCCCAGCATTTT	CASSSPYQPQHF
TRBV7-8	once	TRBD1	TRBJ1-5	TGTGCCAGCAGCTTAAACCGGGACAGGCGTATCCAGCCCCAGCATTTT	CASSLNRDRRIQPQHF
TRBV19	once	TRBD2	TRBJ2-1	TGTGCCAGTAGTATAAGCGGGAGCTACAATGAGCAGTTCTTC	CASSISGSYNEQFF
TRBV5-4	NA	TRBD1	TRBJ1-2	TGTGCCAGCAGCGTAGGACAGGGGGACTATGGCTACACCTTC	CASSVGQGDYGYTF
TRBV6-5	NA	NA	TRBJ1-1	TGTGCCAGCAGTTCCCCAGGTGTTGAGAAAGCTTTCTTT	CASSSPGVEKAFF
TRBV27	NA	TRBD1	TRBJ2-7	TGTGCCAGCAGTCCCGGGACAGGGGGTTTCGAGCAGTACTTC	CASSPGTGGFEQYF
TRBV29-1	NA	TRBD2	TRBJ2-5	TGCAGCGTTGAAGTTATAGCGGGGGCGCGTGAGACCCAGTACTTC	CSVEVIAGARETQYF
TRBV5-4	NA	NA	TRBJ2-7	TGTGCCAGCAGCTTCGACAGGTACGAGCAGTACTTC	CASSFDRYEQYF
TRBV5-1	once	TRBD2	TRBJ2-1	TGCGCCAGCAACCAAGCGGGGGGCCATTACAATGAGCAGTTCTTC	CASNQAGGHYNEQFF
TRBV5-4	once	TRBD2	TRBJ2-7	TGTGCCAGCAGCTCCGGGACTAGTAACCACGAGCAGTACTTC	CASSSGTSNHEQYF
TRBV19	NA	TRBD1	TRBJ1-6	TGTGCCAGTAGCCTGACAGGGGGCACTTCACCCCTCCACTTT	CASSLTGGTSPLHF
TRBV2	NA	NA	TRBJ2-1	TGTGCCAGCAGTGTTAGACTAGGTGTTAGTGAGCAGTTCTTC	CASSVRLGVSEQFF
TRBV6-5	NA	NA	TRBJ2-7	TGTGCCAGCAGACCCGGACTACCATACGAGCAGTACTTC	CASRPGLPYEQYF
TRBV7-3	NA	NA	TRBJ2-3	TGTGCCAGCAGCTTATCAATCACAGATACGCAGTATTTT	CASSLSITDTQYF